The 14 T cell receptor beta chains below all came from one sample that was sequenced in a study of T cells in Graves' hyperthyroidism and ophthalmopathy. RNA transcripts gave rise to amplified TCR beta CDR3 regions. HTBI primers were used for first-round RT-PCR of the TCR CDR3. TCRdb reprocessed the multiplex PCR reads with MiXCR, giving one entry per CDR3 protein. The table shows around 300,000 distinct CDR3 sequences, with over 12% occurring only once. Sequenced material: blood. These receptor sequences come from a woman aged 50 to 60 with Graves' hyperthyroidism that later progressed to Graves' ophthalmopathy.

This clonotype was observed a handful of times. The chain carries TRBV5-6 and TRBJ1-6; D is unclear. The CDR3 covers 15 residues. CDR1 is SGHDT and CDR2 is YYEEEE in the germline V gene. Trimming stripped 5 bases from V and 6 bases from J, with 15 bases between. The CDR3 reads CASSLVRAPNSPLHF. Written as DNA, the CDR3 is TGTGCCAGCAGTCTTGTAAGGGCCCCTAATTCACCCCTCCACTTT.

This clonotype was detected only once. This chain links TRBV28 with TRBJ2-1; D unresolved. The CDR3 covers 15 residues. The V and J ends lost 5 bases and 5 bases respectively, with 16 bases between them. Germline loops: CDR1 MDHEN, CDR2 SYDVKM. The CDR3 sequence is CASSPPRAPNNEQFF. CDR3 DNA sequence: TGTGCCAGCAGTCCCCCCCGGGCCCCCAACAATGAGCAGTTCTTC.

This clonotype was picked up a small number of times. The chain recombines TRBV5-1 with TRBJ1-2; no clear D gene. The length of the CDR3 is 14 residues. The germline V and J ends were trimmed by 0 bases and 2 bases, with 8 bases remaining between them. From germline, CDR1 is SGHRS and CDR2 YFSETQ. CDR3 amino acids: CASSLAGLNYGYTF. The DNA of the CDR3 is TGCGCCAGCAGCTTGGCCGGATTAAACTATGGCTACACCTTC.

This clonotype has a count of ten or more. The rearrangement links TRBV27 to TRBJ1-2, with TRBD1 identical over 8 bases. Germline assignment: CDR1 MNHEY and CDR2 SMNVEV (reference sequence). There are 14 residues in the CDR3. V lost 5 bases to trimming and J lost 5 bases; unmatched junction nucleotides: 7. CDR3 coding DNA: TGTGCCAGCAGTGGACAGGGTCGGCGGTATGGCTACACCTTC. Translated, it gives CASSGQGRRYGYTF.

This clonotype was counted ten times or more. This chain connects TRBV20-1 to TRBJ2-2, with 12 bases lining up with TRBD2. This CDR3 is built from 15 residues. CDR1 DFQATT and CDR2 SNEGSKA come from the germline V gene (reference sequence). J was trimmed by 7 bases and V by 5 bases; bases with no gene match: 8. CDR3 region: CSAATSGRRGGELFF. In DNA, the CDR3 is TGCAGTGCTGCGACTAGCGGGAGAAGGGGCGGGGAGCTGTTTTTT.

This clonotype was picked up many times. V and J are TRBV27 and TRBJ2-1, with D maybe TRBD2 (5 bases). This CDR3 is built from 14 residues. V was trimmed by 7 bases and J by 3 bases, leaving 13 bases between them. Per the germline V gene, CDR1 is MNHEY and CDR2 is SMNVEV (reference sequence). In DNA form, the CDR3 reads TGTGCCAGCACCGCAGTCGGGGTCTACAATGAGCAGTTCTTC. This codes for CASTAVGVYNEQFF.

This clonotype was picked up a small number of times. In DNA form, the CDR3 reads TGTGCCAGCAGTCAACTGGGCAGCCAATCCTACGAGCAGTACTTC. Translation gives CASSQLGSQSYEQYF. V is TRBV14 and J is TRBJ2-7; D is undetermined. The length of the CDR3 is 15 residues. Germline assignment: CDR1 SGHDN and CDR2 FVKESK. The V end lost 6 bases, the J end lost 1 base, and 16 bases lay between the germline ends. Variable domain in full (rest from reference TRBV14 and TRBJ2-7): EAGVTQFPSHSVIEKGQTVTLRCDPISGHDNLYWYRRVMGKEIKFLLHFVKESKQDESGMPNNRFLAERTGGTYSTLKVQPAELEDSGVYFCASSQLGSQSYEQYFGPGTRLTVT.

Ten or more counts support this clonotype. V and J are TRBV11-2 and TRBJ2-7; a possible D gene is TRBD1 (6 bases). The CDR3 runs 16 residues. Germline V gene sequence: CDR1 SGHAT, CDR2 FQNNGV. Trimming cost V 1 base and J 0 bases, with 13 bases left between them. CDR3 sequence (DNA): TGTGCCAGCAGCTTAGGCCCCGGACAGTACTCCTACGAGCAGTACTTC. The encoded protein is CASSLGPGQYSYEQYF.

This clonotype was detected ten times or more. This chain links TRBV20-1 with TRBJ1-2; D not resolved. V was clipped by 1 base and J by 6 bases, with 12 bases between them. Germline V gene lookup returns CDR1 DFQATT and CDR2 SNEGSKA (reference sequence). This CDR3 has 13 amino acids. The CDR3 reads CSARVGGRDGYTF. Written as DNA, the CDR3 is TGCAGTGCTAGAGTGGGAGGGCGCGATGGCTACACCTTC.

This clonotype was observed many times. CDR3 in amino acids: CASRMQGRDTEAFF. As DNA, the CDR3 is TGTGCCAGCAGAATGCAGGGGAGGGACACTGAAGCTTTCTTT. This chain joins TRBV27 and TRBJ1-1, with D possibly being TRBD1 (6 bases). Trimming took 6 bases from V and 3 from J, leaving 14 bases between them. The germline gives CDR1 MNHEY, CDR2 SMNVEV (reference sequence). This CDR3 comprises 14 residues.

This clonotype was seen repeatedly, ten times or more. This sequence joins TRBV6-1 and TRBJ1-5; D remains unclear. CDR1 MNHNS and CDR2 SASEGT come from the germline V gene. The CDR3 totals 13 residues. The V and J ends lost 7 bases and 1 base respectively, with 8 bases between them. This CDR3 is CASMIRSNQPQHF. CDR3 nucleotides: TGTGCCAGCATGATACGGAGCAATCAGCCCCAGCATTTT.

This clonotype came up a few times. This chain links TRBV12-3 or TRBV12-4 with TRBJ2-6, with a tentative D call TRBD1 (6 bases). The CDR3 has 20 residues. Trimming shortened V by 1 base and J by 0 bases, and 19 bases separated the two germline ends. The CDR3 DNA is TGTGCCAGCAGTTTAGGTGGACAGCCCCTGTGGAGCTCTGGGGCCAACGTCCTGACTTTC. Amino acid sequence: CASSLGGQPLWSSGANVLTF.

This clonotype was counted at least ten times. The genes are TRBV20-1 and TRBJ2-1; 12 bases map to TRBD2. The CDR3 extends over 14 amino acids. Germline lookup yields CDR1 DFQATT and CDR2 SNEGSKA (reference sequence). Trimming cost V 6 bases and J 6 bases; bases outside gene matches: 6. CDR3 region: CSALLAGGFNEQFF. The CDR3 region has the DNA TGCAGTGCCCTTCTAGCGGGGGGGTTCAATGAGCAGTTCTTC.

Many counts were recorded for this clonotype. This sequence joins TRBV11-1 and TRBJ2-3, with D perhaps assigned TRBD1 or TRBD2 (5 bases each). The CDR3 runs 16 residues. Germline V gene data show CDR1 as SGHAT and CDR2 as FQDESV (reference sequence). Trimming shortened V by 1 base and J by 1 base, and 12 bases separated the two germline ends. CDR3 residues: CASSLEGRGGTDTQYF. The CDR3 DNA is TGTGCCAGCAGCTTAGAGGGCCGAGGGGGCACAGATACGCAGTATTTT.